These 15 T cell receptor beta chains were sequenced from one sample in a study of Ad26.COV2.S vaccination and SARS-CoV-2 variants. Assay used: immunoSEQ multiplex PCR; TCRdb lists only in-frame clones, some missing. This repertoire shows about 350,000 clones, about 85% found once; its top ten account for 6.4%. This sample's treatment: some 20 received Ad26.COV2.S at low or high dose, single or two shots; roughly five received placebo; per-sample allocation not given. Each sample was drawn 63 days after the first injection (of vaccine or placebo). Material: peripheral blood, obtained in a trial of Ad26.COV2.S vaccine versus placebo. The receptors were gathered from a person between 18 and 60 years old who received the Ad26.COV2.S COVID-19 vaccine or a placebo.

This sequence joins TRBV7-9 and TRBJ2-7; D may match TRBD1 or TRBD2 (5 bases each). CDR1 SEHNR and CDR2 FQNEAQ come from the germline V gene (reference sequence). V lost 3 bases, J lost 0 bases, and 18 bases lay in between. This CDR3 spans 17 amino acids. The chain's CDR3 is CASSFYVGDVSSYEQYF. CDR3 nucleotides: TGTGCCAGCAGCTTCTACGTAGGGGACGTGAGCTCCTACGAGCAGTACTTC.

CDR3 protein: CASSHTGIHQPQHF. The CDR3 nucleotides are TGTGCCAGCAGCCATACAGGGATACATCAGCCCCAGCATTTT. The chain carries TRBV7-2 and TRBJ1-5; possibly TRBD1 for D (6 bases). CDR3 length equals 14 residues. V was clipped by 5 bases and J by 5 bases, with 13 bases between them. Germline V CDR1 and CDR2: SGHTA, FQGNSA.

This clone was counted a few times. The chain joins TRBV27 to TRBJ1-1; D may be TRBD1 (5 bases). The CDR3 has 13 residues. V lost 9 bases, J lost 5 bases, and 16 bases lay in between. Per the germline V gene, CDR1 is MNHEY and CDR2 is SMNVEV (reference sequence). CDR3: CASKGVPGTEAFF. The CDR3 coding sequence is TGTGCCAGTAAAGGGGTTCCGGGAACTGAAGCTTTCTTT.

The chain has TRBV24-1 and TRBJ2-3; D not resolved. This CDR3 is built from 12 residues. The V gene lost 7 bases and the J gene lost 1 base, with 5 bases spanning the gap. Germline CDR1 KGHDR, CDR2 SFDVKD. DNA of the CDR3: TGTGCCACCAGCCAGGGCACAGATACGCAGTATTTT. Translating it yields CATSQGTDTQYF.

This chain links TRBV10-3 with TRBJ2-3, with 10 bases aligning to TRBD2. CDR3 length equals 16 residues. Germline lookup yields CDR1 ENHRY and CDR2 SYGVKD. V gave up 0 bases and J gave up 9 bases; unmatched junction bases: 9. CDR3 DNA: TGTGCCATCAGTGAGTCCCTAGCGGGGGAGTCGGGAACGCAGTATTTT. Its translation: CAISESLAGESGTQYF.

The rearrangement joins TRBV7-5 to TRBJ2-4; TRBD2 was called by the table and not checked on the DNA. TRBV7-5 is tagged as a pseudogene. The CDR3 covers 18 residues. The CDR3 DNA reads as TGTGCCAGAAGCCCCCCGACTAGCGGGGGCCTAGCCAAAAACATTCAGTACTTC. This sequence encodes CARSPPTSGGLAKNIQYF.

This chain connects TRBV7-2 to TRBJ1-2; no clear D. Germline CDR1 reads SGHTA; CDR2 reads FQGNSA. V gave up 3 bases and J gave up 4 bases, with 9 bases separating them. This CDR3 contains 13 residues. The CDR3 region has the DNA TGTGCCAGCAGCTTTGGCAGTGCCTATGGCTACACCTTC. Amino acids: CASSFGSAYGYTF.

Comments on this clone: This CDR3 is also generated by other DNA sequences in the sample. This CDR3 reads CASSLGRDTQYF. CDR3 DNA: TGTGCCAGCAGTCTCGGGAGAGATACGCAGTATTTT. V gene TRBV7-3 combines with J gene TRBJ2-3, with D perhaps TRBD2 (6 bases). The V gene's germline CDR1 is SGHTA and CDR2 FQGTGA. This CDR3 has 12 residues. Trimming shortened V by 6 bases and J by 5 bases, and 9 bases separated the two germline ends.

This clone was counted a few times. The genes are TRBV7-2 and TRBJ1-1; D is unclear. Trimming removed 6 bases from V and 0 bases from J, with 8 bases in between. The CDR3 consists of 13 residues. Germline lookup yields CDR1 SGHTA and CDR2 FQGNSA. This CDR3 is CASSPVMNTEAFF. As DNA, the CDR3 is TGTGCCAGCAGTCCAGTCATGAACACTGAAGCTTTCTTT.

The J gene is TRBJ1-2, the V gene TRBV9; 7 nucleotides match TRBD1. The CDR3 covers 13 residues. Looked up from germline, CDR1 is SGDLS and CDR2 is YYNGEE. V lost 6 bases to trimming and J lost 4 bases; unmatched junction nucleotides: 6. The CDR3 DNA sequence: TGTGCCAGCAACTCGGGACAGAGCTATGGCTACACCTTC. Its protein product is CASNSGQSYGYTF. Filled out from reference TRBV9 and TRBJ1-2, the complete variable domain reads DSGVTQTPKHLITATGQRVTLRCSPRSGDLSVYWYQQSLDQGLQFLIQYYNGEERAKGNILERFSAQQFPDLHSELNLSSLELGDSALYFCASNSGQSYGYTFGSGTRLTVV.

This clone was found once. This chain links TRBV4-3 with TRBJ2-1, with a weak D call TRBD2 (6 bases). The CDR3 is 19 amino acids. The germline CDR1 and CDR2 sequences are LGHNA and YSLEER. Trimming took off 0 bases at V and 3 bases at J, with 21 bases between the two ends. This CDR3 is CASSQERDSLAWGYNEQFF. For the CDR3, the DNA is TGCGCCAGCAGCCAAGAGCGGGATAGTCTAGCCTGGGGCTACAATGAGCAGTTCTTC.

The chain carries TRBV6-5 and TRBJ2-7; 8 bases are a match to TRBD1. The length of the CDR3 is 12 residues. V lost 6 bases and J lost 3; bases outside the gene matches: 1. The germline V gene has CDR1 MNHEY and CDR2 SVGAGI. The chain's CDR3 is CASRTGVYEQYF. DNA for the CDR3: TGTGCCAGCAGGACAGGGGTCTACGAGCAGTACTTC.

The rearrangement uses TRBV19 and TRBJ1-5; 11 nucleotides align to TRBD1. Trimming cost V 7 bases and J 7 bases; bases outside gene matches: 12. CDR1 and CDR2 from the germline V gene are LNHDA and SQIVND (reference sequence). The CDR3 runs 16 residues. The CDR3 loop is CASKRVWTGGDQPQHF. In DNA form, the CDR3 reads TGTGCCAGTAAACGCGTCTGGACAGGGGGCGACCAGCCCCAGCATTTT.

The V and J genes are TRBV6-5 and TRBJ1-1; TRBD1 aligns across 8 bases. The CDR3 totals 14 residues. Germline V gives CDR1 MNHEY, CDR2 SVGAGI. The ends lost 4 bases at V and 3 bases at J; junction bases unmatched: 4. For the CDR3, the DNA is TGTGCCAGCAGTTGGACAGGGCGGTACACTGAAGCTTTCTTT. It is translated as CASSWTGRYTEAFF.

The CDR3 region has the DNA TGTGCCAGCAGCTTGGTACTAGCGGGGGGACCACGGGCCGGGGAGCTGTTTTTT. Its protein product is CASSLVLAGGPRAGELFF. V usage is TRBV5-6 and J usage is TRBJ2-2; 12 nucleotides align to TRBD2. Germline CDR1 reads SGHDT; CDR2 reads YYEEEE. Germline trimming cut 0 bases from V and 6 bases from J; bases unmatched to any gene: 9. This CDR3 region has 18 residues.